Listed here are 28 T cell receptor beta chains from one sample, sequenced in a study of T-cell memory formation after mild COVID-19 (dated by TCRdb to the early 2020s). Library method: 5' RACE. Sequencer: Illumina NovaSeq 6000. The public reads were run again by TCRdb, first through fastp at Q25 and then through MiXCR, and only productive beta chains were kept. CDR3 protein sequences are deduplicated, and each keeps its most common genes and DNA. The sample table holds roughly 550,000 distinct CDR3 sequences, of which approximately 20% were seen once. The ten largest account for 12% of the sample. The specimen was PBMCs or a T cell subset sorted from them (not recorded which). These receptors all come from an adult woman who had mild COVID-19 (a few samples of this study predate the infection). The sample titles of this study are shuffled in the database, so cell type and time point are left out; the donor was told from shared clones.

The chain employs TRBV3-1 and TRBJ2-5; no reliable D call. Trimming pared 0 bases from V and 0 bases from J, leaving 8 bases between. The CDR3 spans 15 residues. In germline, CDR1 is LGHDT, CDR2 YNNKEL (reference sequence). The chain's CDR3 is CASSQEGRYQETQYF. The CDR3 region has the DNA TGTGCCAGCAGCCAAGAAGGTCGGTACCAAGAGACCCAGTACTTC.

This clonotype was picked up many times. This sequence joins TRBV6-6 and TRBJ1-6; 12 nucleotides agree with TRBD1. Germline trimming cut 2 bases from V and 9 bases from J; bases unmatched to any gene: 5. Germline-derived CDR1 and CDR2 are MNHNY and SVGAGI (reference sequence). This CDR3 comprises 16 residues. CDR3 bases: TGTGCCAGCAGTTACGGGGGACAGGGGGCGCCTTCACCCCTCCACTTT. This translates into CASSYGGQGAPSPLHF.

The chain has TRBV7-2 and TRBJ1-2; maybe TRBD1 (6 bases). V shed 1 base and J shed 7 bases, with 16 bases lying between them. Germline CDR1 and CDR2: SGHTA and FQGNSA. This CDR3 is built from 15 residues. CDR3 sequence reads: CASSLVGSGGPGYTF. Here the CDR3 DNA reads TGTGCCAGCAGCTTAGTCGGCTCCGGGGGCCCTGGCTACACCTTC. The full variable domain, with the rest looked up from reference TRBV7-2 and TRBJ1-2, is GAGVSQSPSNKVTEKGKDVELRCDPISGHTALYWYRQSLGQGLEFLIYFQGNSAPDKSGLPSDRFSAERTGGSVSTLTIQRTQQEDSAVYLCASSLVGSGGPGYTFGSGTRLTVV.

Ten or more counts support this clonotype. V is TRBV6-5 and J is TRBJ1-2; 7 bases agree with TRBD1. With V trimmed by 2 bases and J by 4 bases, 4 bases remained unmatched. This CDR3 region has 14 residues. CDR1 MNHEY and CDR2 SVGAGI come from the germline V gene. The CDR3 DNA sequence: TGTGCCAGCAGTTACAACAGGGGAGGCTATGGCTACACCTTC. Protein product: CASSYNRGGYGYTF.

The chain has TRBV20-1 and TRBJ2-7; 11 bases line up with TRBD2. The trim removed 1 base at V and 2 bases at J, leaving 4 bases unmatched. The germline V gene encodes CDR1 DFQATT and CDR2 SNEGSKA (reference sequence). This CDR3 spans 15 amino acids. The CDR3 region is CSARVVAGGTYEQYF. The CDR3 DNA reads TGCAGTGCTAGAGTGGTAGCGGGGGGGACCTACGAGCAGTACTTC.

This chain uses TRBV10-3 with TRBJ1-2; D not resolved. V lost 6 bases, J lost 2 bases, and 10 bases lay in between. The CDR3 is made up of 13 amino acids. Germline V gene data show CDR1 as ENHRY and CDR2 as SYGVKD. CDR3 in amino acids: CAIRHTANYGYTF. CDR3 nucleotides: TGTGCCATCAGGCATACAGCAAACTATGGCTACACCTTC.

Only a few counts were recorded for this clonotype. V and J are TRBV10-3 and TRBJ2-7; 8 bases agree with TRBD1. The CDR3 has 15 residues. V lost 3 bases to trimming and J lost 2 bases; unmatched junction nucleotides: 6. The germline V gene encodes CDR1 ENHRY and CDR2 SYGVKD. The CDR3 sequence is CAISEVVRGPYEQYF. CDR3 nucleotide sequence: TGTGCCATCAGTGAAGTGGTCAGGGGGCCCTACGAGCAGTACTTC.

This clonotype has only a few counts. The chain has TRBV20-1 and TRBJ2-3; a possible D gene is TRBD1 (5 bases). CDR3 length: 14 amino acids. CDR1 is DFQATT and CDR2 is SNEGSKA in the germline V gene (reference sequence). The V end was cut by 2 bases, the J end by 0 bases, with 9 bases between. CDR3 nucleotides: TGCAGTGCTAGACAGGGTTCTAGCACAGATACGCAGTATTTT. It encodes CSARQGSSTDTQYF.

A few counts support this clonotype. V is TRBV7-9 and J is TRBJ2-7; D might be TRBD2 (6 bases). This CDR3 spans 14 amino acids. V lost 8 bases and J lost 2, with 16 bases in between. Germline loops: CDR1 SEHNR, CDR2 FQNEAQ (reference sequence). CDR3 sequence reads: CASVATGGAYEQYF. As DNA, the CDR3 is TGTGCCAGCGTGGCCACTGGCGGGGCCTACGAGCAGTACTTC.

The chain combines TRBV5-6 with TRBJ1-5; no firm D call. The CDR3 consists of 13 residues. The ends were cut back, 3 bases at V and 10 bases at J, with 14 bases in the middle. Germline values: CDR1 SGHDT, CDR2 YYEEEE. The CDR3 nucleotides read TGTGCCAGCAGCTCCGGACCTCCCGATCCCCAGCATTTT. Translation: CASSSGPPDPQHF. The variable domain in full, with the rest retrieved from reference TRBV5-6 and TRBJ1-5, is DAGVTQSPTHLIKTRGQQVTLRCSPKSGHDTVSWYQQALGQGPQFIFQYYEEEERQRGNFPDRFSGHQFPNYSSELNVNALLLGDSALYLCASSSGPPDPQHFGDGTRLSIL.

The chain has TRBV4-3 and TRBJ2-1, with D possibly being TRBD1 (7 bases). Germline V CDR1 and CDR2: LGHNA, YSLEER. The CDR3 spans 16 residues. The V end was cut by 1 base, the J end by 7 bases, with 17 bases between. CDR3 bases: TGCGCCAGCAGCCAAGTAGTCGTCCAGGGGGGTAATGAGCAGTTCTTC. It specifies CASSQVVVQGGNEQFF.

This clonotype was seen at least ten times. The chain uses TRBV7-6 and TRBJ2-3, with TRBD1 identical over 8 bases. This CDR3 spans 15 amino acids. J gave up 2 bases and V 3 bases, and 4 bases lay outside the gene matches. The germline V gene encodes CDR1 SGHVS and CDR2 FNYEAQ. The CDR3 nucleotides are TGTGCCAGCAGCTTGGACAGGGCCCCCACAGATACGCAGTATTTT. Amino acids: CASSLDRAPTDTQYF.

The table lists this clonotype with a count of one. The V and J genes are TRBV20-1 and TRBJ2-7; 8 bases are a match to TRBD1. Germline V gene lookup returns CDR1 DFQATT and CDR2 SNEGSKA (reference sequence). J gave up 0 bases and V 2 bases, and 3 bases lay outside the gene matches. The CDR3 consists of 14 residues. In DNA form, the CDR3 reads TGCAGTGCTAGACCAGGACAGGGCTCCTACGAGCAGTACTTC. Amino acids: CSARPGQGSYEQYF.

V is TRBV27 and J is TRBJ2-7; possible D gene TRBD1, 5 bases. Germline-derived CDR1 and CDR2 are MNHEY and SMNVEV (reference sequence). The germline V and J ends were trimmed by 2 bases and 5 bases, with 13 bases remaining between them. The CDR3 sequence is 14 residues long. The chain's CDR3 is CASSLGPRVDEQYF. CDR3 DNA: TGTGCCAGCAGTTTAGGGCCCAGGGTCGACGAGCAGTACTTC.

The sample holds a few counts of this clonotype. The chain is built from TRBV3-1 and TRBJ2-5, with 12 bases that match TRBD2. This CDR3 region has 17 residues. CDR1 and CDR2 (germline): LGHDT, YNNKEL (reference sequence). J gave up 4 bases and V 8 bases, and 14 bases lay outside the gene matches. CDR3 protein: CASRLLAGGPFSETQYF. The CDR3 nucleotides are TGTGCCAGCCGCCTTCTAGCGGGGGGGCCGTTTTCAGAGACCCAGTACTTC.

The CDR3 spells CAWSRAGTGYEQYF. The CDR3 region has the DNA TGTGCCTGGAGCCGCGCCGGGACAGGTTACGAGCAGTACTTC. The V call is TRBV30, the J call TRBJ2-7, with TRBD1 matching over 8 bases. This CDR3 comprises 14 residues. J lost 4 bases, V lost 3 bases, and 8 bases had no gene match. Germline CDR1 reads GTSNPN; CDR2 reads SVGIG (reference sequence).

There are a few counts of this clonotype. This chain connects TRBV6-2 or TRBV6-3 to TRBJ1-5; D call uncertain. The CDR3 sequence is 16 residues long. Germline V lookup: CDR1 MNHEY, CDR2 SVGEGT. V shed 7 bases and J shed 1 base, with 17 bases lying between them. CDR3 bases: TGTGCCAGCAAGGAGGGTGAGGGTTACAGCAATCAGCCCCAGCATTTT. This sequence encodes CASKEGEGYSNQPQHF.

This clonotype was seen a handful of times. V gene TRBV7-9 combines with J gene TRBJ1-1; the match to TRBD1 covers 9 bases. J was trimmed by 10 bases and V by 2 bases; bases with no gene match: 8. In germline, CDR1 is SEHNR, CDR2 FQNEAQ (reference sequence). The CDR3 runs 14 residues. The CDR3 nucleotides are TGTGCCAGCAGCTTACCCACAGGGGGCGGGCGAGCTTTCTTT. This translates into CASSLPTGGGRAFF.

The chain couples TRBV7-2 to TRBJ2-1, with D possibly TRBD1 on 5 matching bases. This CDR3 has 16 residues. V shed 4 bases and J shed 2 bases, with 15 bases lying between them. In germline, CDR1 is SGHTA, CDR2 FQGNSA. CDR3 residues: CASSSVSTGPYNEQFF. In DNA form, the CDR3 reads TGTGCCAGCAGCTCCGTCTCAACAGGTCCCTACAATGAGCAGTTCTTC.

The rearrangement uses TRBV2 and TRBJ1-2, with D maybe TRBD1 (5 bases). Looked up from germline, CDR1 is SNHLY and CDR2 is FYNNEI. The CDR3 sequence is 15 residues long. The V gene lost 6 bases and the J gene lost 2 bases, with 16 bases spanning the gap. DNA for the CDR3: TGTGCCAGCAGATTGGACAACGGCGGGAACTATGGCTACACCTTC. Translated, it gives CASRLDNGGNYGYTF.

The J gene is TRBJ1-6, the V gene TRBV19; D is perhaps TRBD1 (5 bases). From germline, CDR1 is LNHDA and CDR2 SQIVND (reference sequence). Trimming shortened V by 4 bases and J by 4 bases, and 11 bases separated the two germline ends. The length of the CDR3 is 15 residues. CDR3 sequence reads: CASSREGTYNSPLHF. CDR3 coding DNA: TGTGCCAGTAGTAGGGAGGGGACGTATAATTCACCCCTCCACTTT.

As DNA, the CDR3 is TGTGCCAGCAGTTTTGGCCAGGGTGCGGATGAGCAGTTCTTC. Translated: CASSFGQGADEQFF. The chain combines TRBV12-3 or TRBV12-4 with TRBJ2-1; TRBD1 is a possible D gene (5 bases). The V end lost 3 bases, the J end lost 8 bases, and 14 bases lay between the germline ends. The CDR3 length is 14 residues.

The table lists this clonotype with a few counts. The genes are TRBV20-1 and TRBJ2-3; 8 bases align to TRBD2. Germline values: CDR1 DFQATT, CDR2 SNEGSKA (reference sequence). The CDR3 totals 14 residues. The V segment lost 6 bases and the J segment 4 bases; nucleotides outside the gene matches: 9. The CDR3 sequence is CSAAPAGVSDTQYF. CDR3 in DNA: TGCAGTGCCGCCCCAGCGGGAGTATCAGATACGCAGTATTTT.

The chain links TRBV4-1 to TRBJ1-5; the D gene is possibly TRBD1 (5 bases). CDR1 and CDR2 from the germline V gene are MGHRA and YSYEKL. The CDR3 length is 16 residues. Trimming left V 0 bases short and J 9 bases short, with 18 bases between. The CDR3 loop reads CASSQDGTWGRMPQHF. The CDR3 DNA follows: TGCGCCAGCAGCCAAGACGGAACGTGGGGGAGGATGCCCCAGCATTTT.

In its sample, this clonotype was seen a few times. The rearrangement joins TRBV2 to TRBJ1-5; D ambiguous. CDR1 is SNHLY, CDR2 FYNNEI, per germline. The ends were cut back, 4 bases at V and 1 base at J, with 11 bases in the middle. The CDR3 has 15 residues. This chain's CDR3 is CASSATSWSNQPQHF. CDR3 nucleotides: TGTGCCAGCAGTGCGACAAGTTGGAGCAATCAGCCCCAGCATTTT.

CDR3 sequence (DNA): TGCGCCAGCAGCGCGATAGAAGCGGGAGCTTTGGAGACCCAGTACTTC. This gives the protein CASSAIEAGALETQYF. The chain employs TRBV5-1 and TRBJ2-5, with 8 bases lining up with TRBD2. Germline V lookup: CDR1 SGHRS, CDR2 YFSETQ. Trimming at V came to 4 bases and at J to 5 bases, leaving 13 bases not matched to a gene. CDR3 size: 16 residues.

CDR3 region: CSASSPTVGDYGYTF. CDR3 coding DNA: TGCAGTGCTAGTTCTCCGACAGTCGGGGACTATGGCTACACCTTC. The chain couples TRBV20-1 to TRBJ1-2; the D gene is possibly TRBD1 (5 bases). V lost 3 bases to trimming and J lost 3 bases, with 17 bases between them. CDR3 size: 15 residues. The germline gives CDR1 DFQATT, CDR2 SNEGSKA (reference sequence).

The chain joins TRBV12-3 or TRBV12-4 to TRBJ2-1, with TRBD2 matching 9 bases. The J call may be faulty, since TRBJ2-7 better matches the DNA end. The CDR3 is 15 residues long. CDR3 sequence reads: CASRIGTSSYNEQYF. The CDR3 nucleotides read TGTGCCAGCAGGATCGGGACTAGCTCCTACAATGAGCAGTACTTC.